This note documents a single T cell receptor beta chain sequence. Its antigen is as yet unknown. These data originate in a study of shared clonotypes between healthy human individuals. In the study overall: The plates for each donor numbered three CD4 naive, three CD4 memory, two CD8 naive and one CD8 memory.

Original data processing: For the immunoSEQ data, sequences were junction-only without quality scores, so filtering differed. This table comes from immunoSEQ multiplex PCR, and its TCRdb copy is limited to in-frame clones, with some not included. The V and J calls and clone size were taken over from that table, and D and trimming were inferred from the DNA. This table has over a million clones, approximately 78% appearing once. From germline, CDR1 is SGHTA and CDR2 FQGTGA. CDR3 size: 15 residues. V lost 5 bases and J 0 bases, leaving 12 bases between the germline ends. Study-level results: Naive subsets tended to show greater estimated richness than memory subsets. Several donors showed sharing of roughly 5% of naive CD4 clonotypes.

The sample consisted of memory CD4+ T cells from PBMCs. The subset denotes: CD45RA-negative fraction. The chain joins TRBV7-3 to TRBJ2-3, with D perhaps matching TRBD2 (6 bases). This sequence was found in a man aged 18 to 29 in good health. Some clones in this sample may be carry-over from other donors' samples. The chain's CDR3 is CASSAGLSSTDTQYF. In DNA, the CDR3 is TGTGCCAGCAGCGCGGGGCTGTCGAGCACAGATACGCAGTATTTT.